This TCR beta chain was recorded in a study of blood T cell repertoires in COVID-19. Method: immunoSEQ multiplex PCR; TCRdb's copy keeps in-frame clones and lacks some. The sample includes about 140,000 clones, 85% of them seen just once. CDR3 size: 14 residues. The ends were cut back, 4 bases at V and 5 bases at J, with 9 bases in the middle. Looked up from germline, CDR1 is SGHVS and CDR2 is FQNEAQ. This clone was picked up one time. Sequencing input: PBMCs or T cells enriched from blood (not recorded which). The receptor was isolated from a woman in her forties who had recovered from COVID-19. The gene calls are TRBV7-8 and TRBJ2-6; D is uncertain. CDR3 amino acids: CASSSLSRANVLTF. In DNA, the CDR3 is TGTGCCAGCAGCTCACTCTCAAGGGCCAACGTCCTGACTTTC.